This T cell receptor beta chain stems from a study of control samples from healthy donors and cancer patients. Sequenced by immunoSEQ multiplex PCR; TCRdb stores in-frame clones only, minus some. The repertoire has under 150,000 clones, approximately 94% of them found once; the top ten carry about 1.5%. The trim removed 3 bases at V and 6 bases at J, leaving 7 bases unmatched. The CDR3 runs 16 residues. CDR1 and CDR2 (germline): LGHDT, YNNKEL (reference sequence). The J gene is TRBJ1-6, the V gene TRBV3-1 (or the pseudogene TRBV3-2); TRBD1 aligns across 8 bases. Sequenced material: PBMCs. The receptor was isolated from a man between 50 and 59 years old with head and neck cancer. CDR3 protein: CASSHLTGTGNSPLHF. In DNA form, the CDR3 reads TGTGCCAGCAGCCACCTGACCGGGACAGGTAATTCACCCCTCCACTTT.